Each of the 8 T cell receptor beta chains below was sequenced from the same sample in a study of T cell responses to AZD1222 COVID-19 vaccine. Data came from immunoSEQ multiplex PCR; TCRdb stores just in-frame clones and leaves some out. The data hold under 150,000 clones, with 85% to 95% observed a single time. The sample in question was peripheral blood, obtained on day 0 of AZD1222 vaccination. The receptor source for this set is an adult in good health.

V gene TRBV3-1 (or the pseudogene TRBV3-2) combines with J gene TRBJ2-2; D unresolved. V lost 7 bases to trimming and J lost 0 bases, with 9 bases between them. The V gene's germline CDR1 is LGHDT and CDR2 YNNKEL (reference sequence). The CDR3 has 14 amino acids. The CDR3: CASTPTPNTGELFF. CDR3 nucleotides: TGTGCCAGCACCCCGACACCGAACACCGGGGAGCTGTTTTTT.

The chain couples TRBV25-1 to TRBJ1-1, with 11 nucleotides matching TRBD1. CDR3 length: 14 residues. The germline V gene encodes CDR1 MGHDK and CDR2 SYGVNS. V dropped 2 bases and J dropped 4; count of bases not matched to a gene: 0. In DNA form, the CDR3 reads TGTGCCAGCAGTGAAGGGACAGGGGGCACTGAAGCTTTCTTT. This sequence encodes CASSEGTGGTEAFF.

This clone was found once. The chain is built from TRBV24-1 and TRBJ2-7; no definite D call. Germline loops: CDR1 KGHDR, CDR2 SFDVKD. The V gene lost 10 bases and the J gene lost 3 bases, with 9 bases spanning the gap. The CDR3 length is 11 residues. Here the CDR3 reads CATQTYYEQYF. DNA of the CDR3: TGTGCCACTCAGACCTACTACGAGCAGTACTTC.

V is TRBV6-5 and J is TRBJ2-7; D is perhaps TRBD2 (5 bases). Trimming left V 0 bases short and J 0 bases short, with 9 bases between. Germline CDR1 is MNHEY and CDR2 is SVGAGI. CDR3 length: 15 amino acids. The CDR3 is CASSYSRDLSYEQYF. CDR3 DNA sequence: TGTGCCAGCAGTTACTCTCGGGATCTCTCCTACGAGCAGTACTTC.

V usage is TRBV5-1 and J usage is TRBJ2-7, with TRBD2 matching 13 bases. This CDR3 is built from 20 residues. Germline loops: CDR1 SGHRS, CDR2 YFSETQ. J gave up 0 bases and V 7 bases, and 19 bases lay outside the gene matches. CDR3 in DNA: TGCGCCAGCCCGCGGGACGCCGGGACTAGCGGGACTTCGTTCTCCTACGAGCAGTACTTC. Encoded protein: CASPRDAGTSGTSFSYEQYF.

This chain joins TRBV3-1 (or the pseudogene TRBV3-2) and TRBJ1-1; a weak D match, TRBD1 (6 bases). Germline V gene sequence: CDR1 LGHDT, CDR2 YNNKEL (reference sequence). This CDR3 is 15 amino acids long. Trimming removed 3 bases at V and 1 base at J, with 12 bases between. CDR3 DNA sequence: TGTGCCAGCAGCCAGGGGGCAACGGGGAACACTGAAGCTTTCTTT. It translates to CASSQGATGNTEAFF.

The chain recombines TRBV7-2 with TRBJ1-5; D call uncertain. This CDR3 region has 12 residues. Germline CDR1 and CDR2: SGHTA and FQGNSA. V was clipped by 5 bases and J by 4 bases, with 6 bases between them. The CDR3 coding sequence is TGTGCCAGCAGCGAAGGGAATCAGCCCCAGCATTTT. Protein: CASSEGNQPQHF.

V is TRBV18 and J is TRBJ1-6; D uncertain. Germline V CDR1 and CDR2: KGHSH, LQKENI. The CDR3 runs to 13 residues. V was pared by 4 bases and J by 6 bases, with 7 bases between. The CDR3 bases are TGTGCCAGCTCACGGGCGGCTAATTCACCCCTCCACTTT. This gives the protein CASSRAANSPLHF.